In its sample, the clone carrying this T cell receptor (beta chain) was seen once. Germline values: CDR1 SGHTA, CDR2 FQGNSA. V gave up 5 bases and J gave up 3 bases; unmatched junction bases: 9. The CDR3 has 15 residues. Sequencing was performed with immunoSEQ multiplex PCR; in TCRdb, only in-frame clones are kept and a portion is missing. The sample contains under 150,000 clones, more than 70% of which appear only once. The sample originates from a study of blood T cell repertoires in COVID-19. Across the study: PBMCs, B-cell-depleted T cells, or T cells provided the cDNA or gDNA that made up the material.

This TCR was sampled from a human donor in a cohort sampled during active COVID-19. The sequencing input was peripheral blood. The genes are TRBV7-2 and TRBJ1-2; 7 bases fit TRBD1. This CDR3 is CASSRTGAPYYGYTF. In nucleotides, the CDR3 is TGTGCCAGCAGCCGGACAGGAGCTCCCTACTATGGCTACACCTTC.